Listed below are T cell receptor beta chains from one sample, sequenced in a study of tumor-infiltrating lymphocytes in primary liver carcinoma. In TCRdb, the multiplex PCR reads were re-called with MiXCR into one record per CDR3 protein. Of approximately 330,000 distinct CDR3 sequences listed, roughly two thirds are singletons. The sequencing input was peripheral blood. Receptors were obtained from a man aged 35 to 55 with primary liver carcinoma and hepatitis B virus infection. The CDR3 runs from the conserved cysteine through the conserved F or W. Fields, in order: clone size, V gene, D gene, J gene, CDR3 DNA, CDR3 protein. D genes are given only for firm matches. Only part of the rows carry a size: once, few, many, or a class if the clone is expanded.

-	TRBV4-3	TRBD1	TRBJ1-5	TGCGCCAGCAGCCAAGATTTAGGACAGGGGAATCAGGCCCAGCATTTT	CASSQDLGQGNQAQHF
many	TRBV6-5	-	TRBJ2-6	TGTGCCACCCAAGGGAGCTCTGGGGCCAACGTCCTGACTTTC	CATQGSSGANVLTF
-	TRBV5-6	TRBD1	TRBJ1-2	TGTGCCAGCAGCTTGTCCGACAGGGGGTCCATGCATGGCTACACCTTC	CASSLSDRGSMHGYTF
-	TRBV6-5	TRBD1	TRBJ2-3	TGTGTCAGCGATGGACGGGGCGGGGACAGGGGTTTCCCAGATACGCAGTATTTT	CVSDGRGGDRGFPDTQYF
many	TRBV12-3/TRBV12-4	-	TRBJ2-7	TGTGCCAGCAGCTCCCAAACTTCCGGGGACGAGCAGTACTTC	CASSSQTSGDEQYF
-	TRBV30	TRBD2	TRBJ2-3	TGTGCCTGCACCGTCGGGACTATAAACACAGATACGCAGTATTTT	CACTVGTINTDTQYF
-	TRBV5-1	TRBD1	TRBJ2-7	TGCGCCAGCAGCTACGGGACAGGCGGGTCATCTACTACGGGGGAGCAGTACTTC	CASSYGTGGSSTTGEQYF
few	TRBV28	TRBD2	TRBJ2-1	TGTGCCAGCAGTTCCACTCGACTAGCGAATGACCGGTTCTTC	CASSSTRLANDRFF
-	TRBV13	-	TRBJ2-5	TGTACCAGCAGCTTACGACTCCCGCAAGAGACCCAGTACTTC	CTSSLRLPQETQYF
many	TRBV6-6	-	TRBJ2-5	TGTGCCAGCAGCTCGGGACGACCACAATTTCGGGAGACCCAGTACTTC	CASSSGRPQFRETQYF
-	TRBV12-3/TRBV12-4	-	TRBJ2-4	TGTCCCAGCAGTTTAGTGGGGGCCAAGAACATTCAGTACTTC	CPSSLVGAKNIQYF
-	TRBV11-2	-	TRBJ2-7	TGTGTCAGCAGCTTTGCCCTCCTCTACGAGCAGTACTTC	CVSSFALLYEQYF
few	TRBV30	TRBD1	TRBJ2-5	TGTGCCTGGCTCAAGCCGGGGACAGGTAAAGAGACCCAGTACTTC	CAWLKPGTGKETQYF
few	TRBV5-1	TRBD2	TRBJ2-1	TGCGCCAGCAGCTTGAACCTAGCGGGGAATGAGCAGTTCTTC	CASSLNLAGNEQFF
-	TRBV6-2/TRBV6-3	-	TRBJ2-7	TGTGCCAGCACCCCAGGACCTGCTTTAGGTAACGATCAGTACTTC	CASTPGPALGNDQYF
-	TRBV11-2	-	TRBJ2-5	TGTGCCAGCAGACTACAAGGGGCGTTCGGAGAGACCCAGTACTTC	CASRLQGAFGETQYF
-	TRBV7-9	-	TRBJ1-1	TGTGCCAGCAGAAAGGGGCCGAACACTGAAGCTTTCTTT	CASRKGPNTEAFF
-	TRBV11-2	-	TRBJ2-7	TGTGCCAGCAACAGGGGGACTAGTGGTTCCTACGAGCAGTACTTC	CASNRGTSGSYEQYF
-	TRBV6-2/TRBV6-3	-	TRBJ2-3	TGTGCCAGCAGTTACTCGGCAGGGACAGATACGCAGTATTTT	CASSYSAGTDTQYF
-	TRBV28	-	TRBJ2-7	TGTGCCAGCAGTTTACACAGGGAGGTGGGGGAGCAGTACTTC	CASSLHREVGEQYF
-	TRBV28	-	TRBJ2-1	TGTGCCAGCACCTCCGCCCTAGACAATGAGCAGTTCTTC	CASTSALDNEQFF
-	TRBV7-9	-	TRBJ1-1	TGTGCCAGCAGCGGTCGGGCAGGAGTAAGTGGGAACACTGAAGCTTTCTTT	CASSGRAGVSGNTEAFF
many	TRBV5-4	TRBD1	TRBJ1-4	TGTGCCAGCAGCCAACAGGGGGCGGGTGAAAAACTGTTTTTT	CASSQQGAGEKLFF
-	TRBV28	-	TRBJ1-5	TGTGCCAGCAGTCTGGGGGCTGCTCTAATGGCCAAGCCCCACCATTTT	CASSLGAALMAKPHHF
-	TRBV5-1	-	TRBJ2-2	TGCGCCAGCAGCAAACAGGGCAGGGAGCTGTTTTTT	CASSKQGRELFF
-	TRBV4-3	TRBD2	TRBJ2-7	TGCGCCAGCAGCCAAGATCTAGCGGGGTTTTTTCTCGAGCGGTACTTC	CASSQDLAGFFLERYF
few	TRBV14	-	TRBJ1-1	TGTGCCAGCAGCCGTTTACGTCCCATTAACACTGAAGCTTTCTTT	CASSRLRPINTEAFF
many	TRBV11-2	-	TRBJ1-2	TGTGCCAGCAGCTTAGAAACCGGCAACTATGGCTACACCTTC	CASSLETGNYGYTF
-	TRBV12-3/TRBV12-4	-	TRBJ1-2	TGTGCCAGCAGGGTTGGACGGATCAACTATGGCTACACCTTC	CASRVGRINYGYTF
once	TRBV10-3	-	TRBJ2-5	TGTGCCATCAGTGTCGGTCCGGTGGACCTTCAAGAGACCCAGTACTTC	CAISVGPVDLQETQYF
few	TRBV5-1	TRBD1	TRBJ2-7	TGCGCCAGCAGCTTGAGTCCCGGGACAGGTACGGGCGAGCAGTACTTC	CASSLSPGTGTGEQYF
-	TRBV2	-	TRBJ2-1	TGTGCCAGCAGTGACCGGTGGATGGGAAATGAGCAGTTCTTC	CASSDRWMGNEQFF
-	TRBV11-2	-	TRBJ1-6	TGTGCCAGCAGCTTAGAAGGTGGTGCCGGGTCACCCATCCACTTT	CASSLEGGAGSPIHF
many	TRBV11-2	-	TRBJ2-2	TGTGCCAGCAGCTTAAGTTCGGGCCTCCGTTTCACCGGGGAGCTGTTTTTT	CASSLSSGLRFTGELFF